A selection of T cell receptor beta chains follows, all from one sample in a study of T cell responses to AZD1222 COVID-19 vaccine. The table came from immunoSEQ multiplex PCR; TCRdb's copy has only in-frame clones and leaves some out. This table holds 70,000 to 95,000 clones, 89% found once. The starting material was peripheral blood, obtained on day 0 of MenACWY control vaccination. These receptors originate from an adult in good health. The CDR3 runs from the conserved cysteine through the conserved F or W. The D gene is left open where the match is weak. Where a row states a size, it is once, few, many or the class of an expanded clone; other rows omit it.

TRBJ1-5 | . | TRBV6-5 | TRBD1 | TGTGCCAGCAGTTACTCGACAGGGGGTCAGCCCCAGCATTTT | CASSYSTGGQPQHF
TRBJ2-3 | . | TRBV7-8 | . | TGTGCCAGCAGATCCGTCCGGCGGGGCCCGGTACATGGTTTGGATACGCAGTATTTT | CASRSVRRGPVHGLDTQYF
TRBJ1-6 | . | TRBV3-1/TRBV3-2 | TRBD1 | TGTGCCAGCAGTCGTCAGGGGGCGCATTCACCCCTCCACTTT | CASSRQGAHSPLHF
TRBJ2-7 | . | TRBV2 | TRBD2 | TGTGCCAGCAAGCCTACGGGGGGGCCAAGCGAGCAGTACTTC | CASKPTGGPSEQYF
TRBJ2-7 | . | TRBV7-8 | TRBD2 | TGTGCCAGCAGCGAACAGCGGGGGATCTCCTACGAGCAGTACTTC | CASSEQRGISYEQYF
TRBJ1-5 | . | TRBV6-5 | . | TGTGCCAGCACTCTAACAGGTAGCAATCAGCCCCAGCATTTT | CASTLTGSNQPQHF
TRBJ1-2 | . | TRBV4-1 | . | TGCGCCAGCAGCCAGGCGGCAGGGGAATACTATGGCTACACCTTC | CASSQAAGEYYGYTF
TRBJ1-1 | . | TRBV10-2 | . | TGCGCCAGCAGTGAGTTTCAGGGTGGGTGGACTGAAGCTTTCTTT | CASSEFQGGWTEAFF
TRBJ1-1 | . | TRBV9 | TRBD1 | TGTGCCAGCAGCCCAAAGCAGGGGGGGCAGAGTGAAGCTTTCTTT | CASSPKQGGQSEAFF
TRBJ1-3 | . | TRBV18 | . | TGTGCCAGCTCACTTGGGCTTGGGGCATCTGGAAACACCATATATTTT | CASSLGLGASGNTIYF
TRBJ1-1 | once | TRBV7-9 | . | TGTGCCAGCAGCTCTTGGACAGAGAACACTGAAGCTTTCTTT | CASSSWTENTEAFF
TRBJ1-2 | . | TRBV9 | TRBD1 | TGTGCCAGCAACACAGGGGCCGATGGCTACACCTTC | CASNTGADGYTF
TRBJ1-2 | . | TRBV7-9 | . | TGTGCCAGCAGCCTGGACGGAGACTATGGCTACACCTTC | CASSLDGDYGYTF
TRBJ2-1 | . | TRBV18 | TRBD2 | TGTGCCAGCTCACCACCGGCGGGGGGGACTTACAATGAGCAGTTCTTC | CASSPPAGGTYNEQFF